This section outlines one T cell receptor (beta chain) sequence together with its context. The antigen remains undetermined. Via MiXCR, TCRdb re-called the PCR reads, giving one row per CDR3 protein. Of approximately 500,000 distinct CDR3 sequences detected, about a quarter appear once; the ten largest clones hold approximately 0.8%. The sample originates from a study of molecular identifiers for immune sequencing clone quantification. The study, taken as a whole, reports: Among effectors, clones above 20 RNA copies held over 97% of molecules; among naive cells, under 1%.

Naive CD8 library inputs spanned roughly 18,000 to 1,000,000 sorted cells and 10%, 30% or 50% RNA. This CDR3 region has 14 residues. The germline CDR1 and CDR2 sequences are MNHEY and SVGAGI. V was cut by 2 bases and J by 6 bases, with 14 bases left in between. Sequencing input: naive CD8+ T cells from blood, with Jurkat cell RNA spiked in. Documented subset: FACS-sorted CD8+CD4-CCR7+CD45RA+ naive T cells. V usage is TRBV6-5 and J usage is TRBJ2-7; tentative D call: TRBD1 (7 bases). The sequence came from a human donor in good health. Some libraries in this study had Jurkat cell RNA spiked in. CDR3 in amino acids: CASSYPVQGGEQYF. In DNA, the CDR3 is TGTGCCAGCAGTTACCCGGTGCAGGGGGGCGAGCAGTACTTC.